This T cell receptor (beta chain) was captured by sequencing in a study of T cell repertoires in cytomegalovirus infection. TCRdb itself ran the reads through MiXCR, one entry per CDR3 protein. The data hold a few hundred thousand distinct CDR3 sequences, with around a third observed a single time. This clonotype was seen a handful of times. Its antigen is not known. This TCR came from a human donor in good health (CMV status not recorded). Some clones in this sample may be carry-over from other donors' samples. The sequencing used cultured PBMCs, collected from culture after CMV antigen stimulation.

The CDR3 nucleotides are TGTGCCAGCAGTTATAGGCAGCTTAATCAGCCCCAGCATTTT. This sequence encodes CASSYRQLNQPQHF. The chain couples TRBV6-2 or TRBV6-3 to TRBJ1-5, with D hard to call. Germline-derived CDR1 and CDR2 are MNHEY and SVGEGT. The V gene lost 3 bases and the J gene lost 4 bases, with 10 bases spanning the gap. The CDR3 length is 14 residues.